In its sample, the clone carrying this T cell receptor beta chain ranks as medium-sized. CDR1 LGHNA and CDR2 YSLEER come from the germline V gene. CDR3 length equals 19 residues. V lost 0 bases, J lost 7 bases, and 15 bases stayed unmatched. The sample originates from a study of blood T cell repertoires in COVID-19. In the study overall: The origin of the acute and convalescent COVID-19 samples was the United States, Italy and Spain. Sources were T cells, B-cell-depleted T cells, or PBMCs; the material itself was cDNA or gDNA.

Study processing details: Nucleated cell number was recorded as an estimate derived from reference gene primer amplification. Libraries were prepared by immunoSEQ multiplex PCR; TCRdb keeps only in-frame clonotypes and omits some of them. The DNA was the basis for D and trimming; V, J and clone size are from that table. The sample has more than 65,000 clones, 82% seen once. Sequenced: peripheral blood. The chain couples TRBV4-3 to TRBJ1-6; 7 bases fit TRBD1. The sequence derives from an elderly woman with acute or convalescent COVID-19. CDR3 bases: TGCGCCAGCAGCCAAGATCTACCTACGACAGGGTGGGACAATTCACCCCTCCACTTT. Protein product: CASSQDLPTTGWDNSPLHF.